This TCR beta chain is from a study of T cell repertoires in cytomegalovirus infection. The CDR3 contains 16 residues. V was pared by 6 bases and J by 1 base, with 15 bases between. Germline V lookup: CDR1 SEHNR, CDR2 FQNEAQ (reference sequence). This clonotype has more than one count but fewer than ten. Antigen unknown. TCRdb reprocessed the reads via MiXCR and lists one record per CDR3 protein. Of 700,000 to 900,000 distinct CDR3 sequences listed, 25% to 30% are singletons. The TCR comes from a human donor in good health (CMV status not recorded). Some clones in this sample may be carry-over from other donors' samples. This chain uses TRBV7-9 with TRBJ2-2; D might be TRBD2 (5 bases). Specimen: cultured CD8+ T cells from PBMCs, collected from culture after CMV antigen stimulation. This CDR3 is CASSSRASGNTGELFF. CDR3 DNA sequence: TGTGCCAGCAGTTCGCGGGCCTCGGGGAACACCGGGGAGCTGTTTTTT. Together with reference TRBV7-9 and TRBJ2-2, the CDR3 gives the full variable domain: DTGVSQNPRHKITKRGQNVTFRCDPISEHNRLYWYRQTLGQGPEFLTYFQNEAQLEKSRLLSDRFSAERPKGSFSTLEIQRTEQGDSAMYLCASSSRASGNTGELFFGEGSRLTVL.